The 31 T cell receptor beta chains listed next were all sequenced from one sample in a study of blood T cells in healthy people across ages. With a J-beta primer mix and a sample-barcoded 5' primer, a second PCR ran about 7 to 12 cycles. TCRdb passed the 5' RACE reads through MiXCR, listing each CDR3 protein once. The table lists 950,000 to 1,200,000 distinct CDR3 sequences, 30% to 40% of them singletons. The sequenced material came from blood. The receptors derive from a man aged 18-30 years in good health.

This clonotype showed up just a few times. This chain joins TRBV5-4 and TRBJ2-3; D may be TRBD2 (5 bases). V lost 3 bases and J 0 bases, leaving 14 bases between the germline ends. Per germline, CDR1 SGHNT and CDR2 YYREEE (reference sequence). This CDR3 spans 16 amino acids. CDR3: CASSSLGRTSTDTQYF. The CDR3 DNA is TGTGCCAGCAGCTCCCTTGGACGGACTAGCACAGATACGCAGTATTTT.

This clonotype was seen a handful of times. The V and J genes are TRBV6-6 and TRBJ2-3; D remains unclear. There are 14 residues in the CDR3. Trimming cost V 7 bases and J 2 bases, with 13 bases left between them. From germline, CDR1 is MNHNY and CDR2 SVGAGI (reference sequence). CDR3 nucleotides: TGTGCCAGCAAAGACCCTCCCGACACAGATACGCAGTATTTT. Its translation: CASKDPPDTDTQYF.

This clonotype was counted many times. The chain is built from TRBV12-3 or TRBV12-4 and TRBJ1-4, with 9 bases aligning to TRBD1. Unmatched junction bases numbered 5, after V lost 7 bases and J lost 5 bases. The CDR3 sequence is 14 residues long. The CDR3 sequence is CASTLGQGNEKLFF. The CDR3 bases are TGTGCCAGCACCCTTGGACAGGGGAATGAAAAACTGTTTTTT.

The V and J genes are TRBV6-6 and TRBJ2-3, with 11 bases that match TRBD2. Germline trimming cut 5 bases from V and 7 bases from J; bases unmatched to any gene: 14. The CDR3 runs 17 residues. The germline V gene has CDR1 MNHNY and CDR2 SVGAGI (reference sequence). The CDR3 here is CASSPQDGLAGRNTQYF. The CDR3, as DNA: TGTGCCAGCAGTCCCCAAGATGGACTAGCGGGTCGGAATACGCAGTATTTT.

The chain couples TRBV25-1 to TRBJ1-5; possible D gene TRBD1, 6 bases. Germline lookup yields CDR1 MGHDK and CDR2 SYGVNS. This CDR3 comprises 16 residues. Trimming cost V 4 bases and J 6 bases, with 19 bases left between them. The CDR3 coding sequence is TGTGCCAGCAGTGCCCGTTGGGGGGCTAGGACTCAGCCCCAGCATTTT. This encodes CASSARWGARTQPQHF.

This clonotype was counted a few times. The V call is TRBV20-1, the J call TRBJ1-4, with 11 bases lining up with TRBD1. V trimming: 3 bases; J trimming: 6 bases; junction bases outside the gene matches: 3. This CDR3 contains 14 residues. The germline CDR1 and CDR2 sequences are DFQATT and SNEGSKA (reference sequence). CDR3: CSARPGQGDEKLFF. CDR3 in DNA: TGCAGTGCTAGGCCGGGACAGGGGGATGAAAAACTGTTTTTT.

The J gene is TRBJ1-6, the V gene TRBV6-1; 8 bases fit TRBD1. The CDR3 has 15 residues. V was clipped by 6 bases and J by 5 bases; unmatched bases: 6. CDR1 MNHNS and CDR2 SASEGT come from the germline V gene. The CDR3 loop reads CASSRQGFDNSPLHF. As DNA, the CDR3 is TGTGCCAGCAGCCGACAGGGGTTTGATAATTCACCCCTCCACTTT.

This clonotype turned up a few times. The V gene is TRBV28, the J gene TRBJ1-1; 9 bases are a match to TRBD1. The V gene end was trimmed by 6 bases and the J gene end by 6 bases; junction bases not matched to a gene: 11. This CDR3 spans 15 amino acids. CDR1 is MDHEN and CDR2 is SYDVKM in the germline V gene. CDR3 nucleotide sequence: TGTGCCAGCAGCCCGACCGGGACAGGGCTCCCTGAAGCTTTCTTT. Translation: CASSPTGTGLPEAFF.

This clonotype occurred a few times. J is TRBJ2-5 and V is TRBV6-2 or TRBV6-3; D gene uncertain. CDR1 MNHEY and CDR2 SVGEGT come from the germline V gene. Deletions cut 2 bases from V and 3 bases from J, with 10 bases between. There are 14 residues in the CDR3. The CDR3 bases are TGTGCCAGCAGTTACGGATCATCCGAAGAGACCCAGTACTTC. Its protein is CASSYGSSEETQYF.

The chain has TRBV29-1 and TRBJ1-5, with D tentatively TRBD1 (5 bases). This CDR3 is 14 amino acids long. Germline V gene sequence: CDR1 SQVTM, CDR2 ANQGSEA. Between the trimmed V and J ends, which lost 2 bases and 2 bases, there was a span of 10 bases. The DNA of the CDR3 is TGCAGCGTTGAAAAGGTACAGGGCAATCAGCCCCAGCATTTT. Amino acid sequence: CSVEKVQGNQPQHF.

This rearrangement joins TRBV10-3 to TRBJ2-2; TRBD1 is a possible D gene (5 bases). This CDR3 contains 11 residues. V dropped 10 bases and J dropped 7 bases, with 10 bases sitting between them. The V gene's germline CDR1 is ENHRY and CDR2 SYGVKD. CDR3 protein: CASQGRGELFF. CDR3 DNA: TGTGCCAGCCAGGGTCGCGGGGAGCTGTTTTTT.

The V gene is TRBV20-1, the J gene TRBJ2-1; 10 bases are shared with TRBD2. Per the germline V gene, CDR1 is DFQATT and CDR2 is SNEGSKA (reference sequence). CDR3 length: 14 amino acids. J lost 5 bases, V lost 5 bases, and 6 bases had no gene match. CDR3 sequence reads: CSALSGGRDNEQFF. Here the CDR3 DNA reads TGCAGTGCTCTTAGCGGGGGGCGGGACAATGAGCAGTTCTTC.

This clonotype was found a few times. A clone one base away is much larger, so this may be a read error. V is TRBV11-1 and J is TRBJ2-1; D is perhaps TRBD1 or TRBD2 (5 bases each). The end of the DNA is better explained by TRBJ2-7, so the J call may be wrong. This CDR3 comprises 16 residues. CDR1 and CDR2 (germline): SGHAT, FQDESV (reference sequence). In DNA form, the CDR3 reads TGTGCCAGCAGCTTAGCGGGACCATCCTCCTACAATGAGCAGTACTTC. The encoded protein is CASSLAGPSSYNEQYF.

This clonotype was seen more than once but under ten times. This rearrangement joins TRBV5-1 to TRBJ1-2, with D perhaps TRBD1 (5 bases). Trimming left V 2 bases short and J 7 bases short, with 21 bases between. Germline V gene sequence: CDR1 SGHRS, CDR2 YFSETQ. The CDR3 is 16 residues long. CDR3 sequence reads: CASSLSPGTEAGGYTF. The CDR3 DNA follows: TGCGCCAGCAGCTTATCTCCGGGGACCGAGGCCGGTGGCTACACCTTC.

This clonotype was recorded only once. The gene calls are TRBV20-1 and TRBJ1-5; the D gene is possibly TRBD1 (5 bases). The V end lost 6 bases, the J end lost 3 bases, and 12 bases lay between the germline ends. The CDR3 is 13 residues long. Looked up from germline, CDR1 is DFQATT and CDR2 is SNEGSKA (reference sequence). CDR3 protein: CSASAGTNQPQHF. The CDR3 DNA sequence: TGCAGTGCATCCGCAGGGACCAATCAGCCCCAGCATTTT.

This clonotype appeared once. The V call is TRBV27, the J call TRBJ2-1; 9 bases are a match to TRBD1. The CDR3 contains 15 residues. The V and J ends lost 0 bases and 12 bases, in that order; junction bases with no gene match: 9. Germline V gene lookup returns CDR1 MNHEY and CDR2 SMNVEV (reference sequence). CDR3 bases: TGTGCCAGCAGTTTATCGGGACAGGGCCCTCGGGGGCAGTTCTTC. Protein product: CASSLSGQGPRGQFF.

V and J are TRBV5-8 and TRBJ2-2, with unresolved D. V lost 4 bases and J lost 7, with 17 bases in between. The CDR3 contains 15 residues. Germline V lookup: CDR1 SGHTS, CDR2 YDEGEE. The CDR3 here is CASSVPDVGIGELFF. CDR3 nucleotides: TGTGCCAGCAGCGTGCCAGACGTGGGAATCGGGGAGCTGTTTTTT.

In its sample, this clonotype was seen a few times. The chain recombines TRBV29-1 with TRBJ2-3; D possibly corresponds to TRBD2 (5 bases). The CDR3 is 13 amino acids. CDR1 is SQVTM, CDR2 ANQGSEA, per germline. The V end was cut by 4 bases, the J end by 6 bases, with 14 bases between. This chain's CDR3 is CSVVQTTGDTQYF. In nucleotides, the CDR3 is TGCAGCGTTGTACAGACCACGGGGGATACGCAGTATTTT.

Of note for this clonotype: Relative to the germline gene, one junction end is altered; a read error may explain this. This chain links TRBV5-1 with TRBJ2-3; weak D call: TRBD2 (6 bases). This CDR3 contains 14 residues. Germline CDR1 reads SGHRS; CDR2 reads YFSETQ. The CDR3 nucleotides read TGCGCCAGCAGTCGTGGGGGGAGCACAGATACGCACTATTTT. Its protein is CASSRGGSTDTHYF.

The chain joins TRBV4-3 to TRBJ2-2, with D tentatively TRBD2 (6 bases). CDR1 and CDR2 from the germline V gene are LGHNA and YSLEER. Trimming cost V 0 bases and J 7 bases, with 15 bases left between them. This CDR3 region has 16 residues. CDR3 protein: CASSQDRRDLGGELFF. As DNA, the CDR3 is TGCGCCAGCAGCCAAGATCGGAGGGATTTGGGCGGGGAGCTGTTTTTT.

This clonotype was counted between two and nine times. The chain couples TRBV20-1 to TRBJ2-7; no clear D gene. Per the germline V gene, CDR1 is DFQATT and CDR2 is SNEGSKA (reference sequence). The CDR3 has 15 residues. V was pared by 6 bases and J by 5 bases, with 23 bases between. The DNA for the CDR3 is TGCAGTGCGAGACCTGAGTCCCTCCTATTCAACGAGCAGTACTTC. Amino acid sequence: CSARPESLLFNEQYF.

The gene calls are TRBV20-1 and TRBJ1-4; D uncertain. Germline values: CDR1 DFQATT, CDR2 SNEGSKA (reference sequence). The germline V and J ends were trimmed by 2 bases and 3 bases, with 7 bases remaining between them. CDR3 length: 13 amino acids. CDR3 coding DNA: TGCAGTGCTAGACGGGCAGCTAATGAAAAACTGTTTTTT. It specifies CSARRAANEKLFF.

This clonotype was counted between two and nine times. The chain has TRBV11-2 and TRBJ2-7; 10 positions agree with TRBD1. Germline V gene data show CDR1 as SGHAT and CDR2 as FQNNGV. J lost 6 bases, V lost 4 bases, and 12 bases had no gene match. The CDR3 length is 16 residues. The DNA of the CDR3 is TGTGCCAGCAGCTCATCCCGACAGGGGGCGCTTGTCGAGCAGTACTTC. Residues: CASSSSRQGALVEQYF.

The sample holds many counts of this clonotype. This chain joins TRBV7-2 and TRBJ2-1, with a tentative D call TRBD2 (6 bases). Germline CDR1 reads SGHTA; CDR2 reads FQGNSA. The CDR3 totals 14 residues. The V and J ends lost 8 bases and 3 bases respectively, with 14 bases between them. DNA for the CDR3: TGTGCCAGCTCCAGGAGGGATAGCTACAATGAGCAGTTCTTC. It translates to CASSRRDSYNEQFF. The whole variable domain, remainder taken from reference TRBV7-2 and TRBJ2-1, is GAGVSQSPSNKVTEKGKDVELRCDPISGHTALYWYRQSLGQGLEFLIYFQGNSAPDKSGLPSDRFSAERTGGSVSTLTIQRTQQEDSAVYLCASSRRDSYNEQFFGPGTRLTVL.

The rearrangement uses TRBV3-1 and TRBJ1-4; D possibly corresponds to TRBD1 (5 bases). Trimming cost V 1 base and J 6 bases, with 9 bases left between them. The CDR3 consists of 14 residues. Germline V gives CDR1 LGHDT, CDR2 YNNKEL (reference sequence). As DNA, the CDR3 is TGTGCCAGCAGCCAAGCCGTGGGGCATGAAAAACTGTTTTTT. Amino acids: CASSQAVGHEKLFF.

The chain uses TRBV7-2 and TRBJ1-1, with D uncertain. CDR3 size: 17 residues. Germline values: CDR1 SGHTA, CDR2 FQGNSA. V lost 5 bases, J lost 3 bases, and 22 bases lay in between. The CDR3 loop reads CASSRNSPAVSDTEAFF. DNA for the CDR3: TGTGCCAGCAGCCGAAATAGTCCGGCAGTTTCGGACACTGAAGCTTTCTTT.

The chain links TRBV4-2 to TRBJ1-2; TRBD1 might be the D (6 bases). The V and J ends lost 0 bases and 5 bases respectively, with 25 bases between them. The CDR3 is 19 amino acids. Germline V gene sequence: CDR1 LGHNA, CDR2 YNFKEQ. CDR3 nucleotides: TGTGCCAGCAGCCAAGATCAGTCCGGGGGCATCGACGAAAGATATGGCTACACCTTC. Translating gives CASSQDQSGGIDERYGYTF.

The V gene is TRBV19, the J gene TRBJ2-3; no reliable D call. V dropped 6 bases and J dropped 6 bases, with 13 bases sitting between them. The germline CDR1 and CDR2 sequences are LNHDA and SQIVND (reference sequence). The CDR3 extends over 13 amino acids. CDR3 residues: CASSQYASDTQYF. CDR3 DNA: TGTGCCAGTAGCCAGTATGCCAGTGATACGCAGTATTTT.

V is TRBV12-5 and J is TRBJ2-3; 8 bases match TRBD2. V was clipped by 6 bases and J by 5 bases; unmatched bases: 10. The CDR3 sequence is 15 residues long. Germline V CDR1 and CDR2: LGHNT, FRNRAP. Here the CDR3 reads CASGRGRGAQDTQYF. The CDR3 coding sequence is TGTGCTAGTGGCCGCGGGCGGGGGGCACAAGATACGCAGTATTTT.

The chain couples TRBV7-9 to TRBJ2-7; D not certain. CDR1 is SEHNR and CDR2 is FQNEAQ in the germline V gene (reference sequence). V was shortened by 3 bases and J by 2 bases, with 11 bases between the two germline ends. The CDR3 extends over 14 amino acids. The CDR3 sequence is CASSFGGNPYEQYF. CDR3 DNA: TGTGCCAGCAGCTTCGGCGGAAACCCCTACGAGCAGTACTTC.

CDR3 region: CSARDEGYREKLFF. DNA of the CDR3: TGCAGTGCTAGAGATGAGGGATATCGGGAAAAACTGTTTTTT. V and J are TRBV20-1 and TRBJ1-4, with D uncertain. V shed 0 bases and J shed 8 bases, with 13 bases lying between them. The CDR3 is made up of 14 amino acids. The germline CDR1 and CDR2 sequences are DFQATT and SNEGSKA (reference sequence).